A selection of T cell receptor beta chains follows, all from one sample in a study of early T cells in non-severe SARS-CoV-2 infection. TCRdb called the 5' RACE reads again in MiXCR, with one record for every CDR3 protein. The profile shows tens of thousands of distinct CDR3 sequences, 13% of them singletons. Sequences were obtained from whole blood. These receptors all stem from an adult who was a healthcare worker with PCR-confirmed SARS-CoV-2 infection or an uninfected control (not recorded which). Both conserved end residues are part of each CDR3. Fields, in order: V gene, clone size, J gene, D gene, CDR3 protein. A D gene is named only where the DNA matches it firmly. The listing skips clone size in some rows; elsewhere it reads once, few, many or a size class.

>TRBV10-3|many|TRBJ2-2|NA
CAISDGAAPNTGELFF
>TRBV6-6|NA|TRBJ1-6|NA
CASSYSGRSTRDNSPLHF
>TRBV5-1|many|TRBJ1-6|NA
CASSLGQNQNSPLHF
>TRBV5-1|NA|TRBJ2-5|NA
CASSLVPGETQYF
>TRBV7-9|many|TRBJ1-1|TRBD1
CASSLVGDRGTEAFF
>TRBV24-1|NA|TRBJ1-6|NA
CATSGDYYNSPLHF
>TRBV16|few|TRBJ2-5|NA
CASSQSPAQTQYF
>TRBV27|many|TRBJ1-2|NA
CASSPGYAYGYTF
>TRBV3-1|NA|TRBJ2-1|NA
CASSPPGSVYNEQFF
>TRBV29-1|few|TRBJ2-2|NA
CSVEGQNTNTGELFF
>TRBV28|many|TRBJ2-3|TRBD2
CASSWGTSGGADTQYF
>TRBV4-1|few|TRBJ2-5|NA
CASSELRDTKETQYF
>TRBV20-1|NA|TRBJ2-5|NA
CSASQGDETQYF
>TRBV29-1|NA|TRBJ2-1|TRBD1
CSTGGNEQFF
>TRBV25-1|many|TRBJ1-1|NA
CASSPKGLGGTEAFF
>TRBV5-6|many|TRBJ2-1|NA
CASRSGYNEQFF
>TRBV6-2/TRBV6-3|NA|TRBJ1-6|NA
CASRENSPLHF
>TRBV6-2/TRBV6-3|many|TRBJ1-5|NA
CASSYSWGQPQHF
>TRBV29-1|NA|TRBJ1-2|TRBD1
CSVEGTALGHTF
>TRBV7-8|few|TRBJ1-6|NA
CASSLTGSSYNSPLHF
>TRBV15|many|TRBJ1-4|NA
CATSSQRRQPTNEKLFF
>TRBV4-3|many|TRBJ2-7|TRBD1
CASSQSATGTSYEQYF
>TRBV7-9|few|TRBJ1-4|TRBD1
CASSPQGWDEKLFF
>TRBV11-2|many|TRBJ2-5|TRBD1
CASSSPTPTGPETQYF
>TRBV18|few|TRBJ1-2|NA
CASSPAEQGPSGGYTF
>TRBV7-9|few|TRBJ1-1|NA
CASGYPEAFF
>TRBV11-2|few|TRBJ2-3|NA
CASSPYGARDTQYF
>TRBV19|many|TRBJ1-5|NA
CASSKQVDNQPQHF
>TRBV4-2|many|TRBJ1-6|TRBD1
CASSQVEAGGVLHF
>TRBV6-2/TRBV6-3|many|TRBJ1-1|TRBD1
CASSSTGNTEAFF
>TRBV30|many|TRBJ1-1|NA
CAWSVGGGTEAFF